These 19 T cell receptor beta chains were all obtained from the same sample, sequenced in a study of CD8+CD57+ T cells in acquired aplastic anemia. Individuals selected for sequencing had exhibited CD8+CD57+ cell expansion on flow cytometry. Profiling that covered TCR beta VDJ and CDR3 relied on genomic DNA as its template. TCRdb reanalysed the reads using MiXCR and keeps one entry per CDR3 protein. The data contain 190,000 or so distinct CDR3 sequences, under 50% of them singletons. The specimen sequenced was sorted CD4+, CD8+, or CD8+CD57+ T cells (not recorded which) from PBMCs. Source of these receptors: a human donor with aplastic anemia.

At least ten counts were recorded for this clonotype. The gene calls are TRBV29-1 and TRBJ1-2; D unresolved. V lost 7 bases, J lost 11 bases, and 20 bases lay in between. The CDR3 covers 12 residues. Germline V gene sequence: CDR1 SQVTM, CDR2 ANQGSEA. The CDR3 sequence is CSAASLRSFYTF. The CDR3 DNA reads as TGCAGCGCCGCTTCCCTCCGATCCTTTTACACCTTC.

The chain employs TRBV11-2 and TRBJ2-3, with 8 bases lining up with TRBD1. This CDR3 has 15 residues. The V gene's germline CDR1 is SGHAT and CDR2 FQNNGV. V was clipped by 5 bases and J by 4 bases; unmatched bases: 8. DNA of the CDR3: TGTGCCAGCAGCCCCCGGGACAGGCGGTCAGATACGCAGTATTTT. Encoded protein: CASSPRDRRSDTQYF.

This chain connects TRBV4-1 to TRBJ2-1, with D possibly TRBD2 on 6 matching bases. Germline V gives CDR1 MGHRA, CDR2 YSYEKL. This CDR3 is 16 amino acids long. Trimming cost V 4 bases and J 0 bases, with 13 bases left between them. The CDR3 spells CASSLAEVRSYNEQFF. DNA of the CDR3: TGCGCCAGCAGCCTAGCGGAGGTTCGCTCCTACAATGAGCAGTTCTTC.

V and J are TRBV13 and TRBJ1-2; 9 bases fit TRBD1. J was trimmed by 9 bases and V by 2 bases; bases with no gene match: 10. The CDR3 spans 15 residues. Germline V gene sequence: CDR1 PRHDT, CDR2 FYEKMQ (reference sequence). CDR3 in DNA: TGTGCCAGCAGCTTAAGGGAGGACAGGGGTCTGCGCTACACCTTC. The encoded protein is CASSLREDRGLRYTF.

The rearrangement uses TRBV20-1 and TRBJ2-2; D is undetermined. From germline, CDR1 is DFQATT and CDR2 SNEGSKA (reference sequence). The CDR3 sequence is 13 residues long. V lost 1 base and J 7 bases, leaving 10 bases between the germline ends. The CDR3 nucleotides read TGCAGTGCTAGAGGGTCGACGAACGGGGAGCTGTTTTTT. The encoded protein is CSARGSTNGELFF.

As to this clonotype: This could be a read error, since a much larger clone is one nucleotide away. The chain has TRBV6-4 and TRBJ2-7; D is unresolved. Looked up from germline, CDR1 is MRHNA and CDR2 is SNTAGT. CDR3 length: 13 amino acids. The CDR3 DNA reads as TGTGCCAGCAGTGAAAATAGGATCTACGGGCAGTACTTC. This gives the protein CASSENRIYGQYF.

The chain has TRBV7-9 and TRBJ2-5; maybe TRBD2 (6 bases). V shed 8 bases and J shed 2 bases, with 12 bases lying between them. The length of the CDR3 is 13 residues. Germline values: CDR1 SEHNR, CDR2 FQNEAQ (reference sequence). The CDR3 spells CASWGDGQETQYF. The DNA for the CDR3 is TGTGCCAGCTGGGGGGACGGGCAAGAGACCCAGTACTTC.

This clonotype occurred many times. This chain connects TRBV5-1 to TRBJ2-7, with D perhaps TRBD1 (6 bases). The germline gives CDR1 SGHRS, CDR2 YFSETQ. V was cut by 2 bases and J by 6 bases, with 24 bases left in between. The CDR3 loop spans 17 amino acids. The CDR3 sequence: CASSFWPNGQSPSEQYF. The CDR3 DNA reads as TGCGCCAGCAGCTTTTGGCCTAATGGACAGAGCCCAAGCGAGCAGTACTTC.

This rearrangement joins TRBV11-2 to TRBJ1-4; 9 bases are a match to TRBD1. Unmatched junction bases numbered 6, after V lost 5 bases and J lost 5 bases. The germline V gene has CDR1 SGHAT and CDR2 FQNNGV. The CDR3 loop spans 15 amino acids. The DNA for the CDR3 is TGTGCCAGCAGCCTCGGACAGGGGAACAATGAAAAACTGTTTTTT. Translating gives CASSLGQGNNEKLFF.

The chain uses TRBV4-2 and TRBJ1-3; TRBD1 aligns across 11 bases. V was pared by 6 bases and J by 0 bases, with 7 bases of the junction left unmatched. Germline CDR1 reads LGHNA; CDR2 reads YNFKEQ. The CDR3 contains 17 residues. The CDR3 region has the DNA TGTGCCAGCAGTTCCGGACAGGGGGCTTACTCTGGAAACACCATATATTTT. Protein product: CASSSGQGAYSGNTIYF.

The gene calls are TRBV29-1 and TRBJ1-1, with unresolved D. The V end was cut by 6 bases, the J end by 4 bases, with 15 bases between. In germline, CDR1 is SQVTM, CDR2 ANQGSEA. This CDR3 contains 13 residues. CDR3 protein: CSVDETLSTEAFF. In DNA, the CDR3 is TGCAGCGTGGACGAAACCCTTTCCACTGAAGCTTTCTTT.

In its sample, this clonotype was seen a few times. CDR3 bases: TGTGCCAGCAGTGAGTTGGGGACCTATGGCTACACCTTC. Translated: CASSELGTYGYTF. The chain joins TRBV2 to TRBJ1-2; a possible D gene is TRBD1 (5 bases). This CDR3 has 13 amino acids. The V end lost 3 bases, the J end lost 4 bases, and 9 bases lay between the germline ends. The germline gives CDR1 SNHLY, CDR2 FYNNEI.

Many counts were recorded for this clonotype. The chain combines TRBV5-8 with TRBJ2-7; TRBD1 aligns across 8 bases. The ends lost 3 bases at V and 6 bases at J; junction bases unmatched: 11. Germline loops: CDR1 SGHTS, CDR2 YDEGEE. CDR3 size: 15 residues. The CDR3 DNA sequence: TGTGCCAGCAGCTACCTGGACAGGGAATCGGGCGAGCAGTACTTC. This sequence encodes CASSYLDRESGEQYF.

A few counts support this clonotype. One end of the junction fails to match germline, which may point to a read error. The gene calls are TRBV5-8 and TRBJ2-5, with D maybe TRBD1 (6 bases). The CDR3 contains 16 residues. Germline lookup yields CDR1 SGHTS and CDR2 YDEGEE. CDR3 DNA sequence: TGTGCCGGCAGCTTGGAGGTGGGGGCTCGACAAGAGACCCAGTACTTC. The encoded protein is CAGSLEVGARQETQYF.

The CDR3 DNA reads as TGTGCCAGCAGTGTTGGCAACCCTAGGGGAAAACTGTTTTTT. Translating it yields CASSVGNPRGKLFF. V gene TRBV2 combines with J gene TRBJ1-4, with a tentative D call TRBD1 (5 bases). This CDR3 region has 14 residues. Germline V gene lookup returns CDR1 SNHLY and CDR2 FYNNEI. V lost 4 bases, J lost 10 bases, and 16 bases lay in between.

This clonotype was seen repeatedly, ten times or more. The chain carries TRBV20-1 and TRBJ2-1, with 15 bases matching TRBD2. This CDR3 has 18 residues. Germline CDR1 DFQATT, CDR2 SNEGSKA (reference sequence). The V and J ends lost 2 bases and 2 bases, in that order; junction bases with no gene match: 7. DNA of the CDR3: TGCAGTGCTAGAAAGGGACTAGCGGGAGGTTTACCCTACAATGAGCAGTTCTTC. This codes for CSARKGLAGGLPYNEQFF.

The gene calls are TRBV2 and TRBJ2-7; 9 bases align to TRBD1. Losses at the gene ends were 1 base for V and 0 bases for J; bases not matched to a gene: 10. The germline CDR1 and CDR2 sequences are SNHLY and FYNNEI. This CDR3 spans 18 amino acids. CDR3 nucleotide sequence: TGTGCCAGCAGTGAAGGGGGGGGGACAGGGCTGGCCTCCTACGAGCAGTACTTC. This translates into CASSEGGGTGLASYEQYF.

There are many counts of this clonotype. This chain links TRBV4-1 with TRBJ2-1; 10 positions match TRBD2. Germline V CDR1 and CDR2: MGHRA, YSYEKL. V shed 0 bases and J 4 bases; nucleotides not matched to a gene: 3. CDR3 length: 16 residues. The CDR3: CASSQDASGGYNEQFF. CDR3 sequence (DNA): TGCGCCAGCAGCCAAGATGCTAGCGGGGGTTACAATGAGCAGTTCTTC.

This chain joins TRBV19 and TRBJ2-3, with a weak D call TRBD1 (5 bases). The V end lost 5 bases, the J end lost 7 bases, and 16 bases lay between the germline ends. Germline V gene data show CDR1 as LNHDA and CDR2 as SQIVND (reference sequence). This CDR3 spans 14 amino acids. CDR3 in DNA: TGTGCCAGTAGTGCGGACATGCCGACGAATACGCAGTATTTT. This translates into CASSADMPTNTQYF.